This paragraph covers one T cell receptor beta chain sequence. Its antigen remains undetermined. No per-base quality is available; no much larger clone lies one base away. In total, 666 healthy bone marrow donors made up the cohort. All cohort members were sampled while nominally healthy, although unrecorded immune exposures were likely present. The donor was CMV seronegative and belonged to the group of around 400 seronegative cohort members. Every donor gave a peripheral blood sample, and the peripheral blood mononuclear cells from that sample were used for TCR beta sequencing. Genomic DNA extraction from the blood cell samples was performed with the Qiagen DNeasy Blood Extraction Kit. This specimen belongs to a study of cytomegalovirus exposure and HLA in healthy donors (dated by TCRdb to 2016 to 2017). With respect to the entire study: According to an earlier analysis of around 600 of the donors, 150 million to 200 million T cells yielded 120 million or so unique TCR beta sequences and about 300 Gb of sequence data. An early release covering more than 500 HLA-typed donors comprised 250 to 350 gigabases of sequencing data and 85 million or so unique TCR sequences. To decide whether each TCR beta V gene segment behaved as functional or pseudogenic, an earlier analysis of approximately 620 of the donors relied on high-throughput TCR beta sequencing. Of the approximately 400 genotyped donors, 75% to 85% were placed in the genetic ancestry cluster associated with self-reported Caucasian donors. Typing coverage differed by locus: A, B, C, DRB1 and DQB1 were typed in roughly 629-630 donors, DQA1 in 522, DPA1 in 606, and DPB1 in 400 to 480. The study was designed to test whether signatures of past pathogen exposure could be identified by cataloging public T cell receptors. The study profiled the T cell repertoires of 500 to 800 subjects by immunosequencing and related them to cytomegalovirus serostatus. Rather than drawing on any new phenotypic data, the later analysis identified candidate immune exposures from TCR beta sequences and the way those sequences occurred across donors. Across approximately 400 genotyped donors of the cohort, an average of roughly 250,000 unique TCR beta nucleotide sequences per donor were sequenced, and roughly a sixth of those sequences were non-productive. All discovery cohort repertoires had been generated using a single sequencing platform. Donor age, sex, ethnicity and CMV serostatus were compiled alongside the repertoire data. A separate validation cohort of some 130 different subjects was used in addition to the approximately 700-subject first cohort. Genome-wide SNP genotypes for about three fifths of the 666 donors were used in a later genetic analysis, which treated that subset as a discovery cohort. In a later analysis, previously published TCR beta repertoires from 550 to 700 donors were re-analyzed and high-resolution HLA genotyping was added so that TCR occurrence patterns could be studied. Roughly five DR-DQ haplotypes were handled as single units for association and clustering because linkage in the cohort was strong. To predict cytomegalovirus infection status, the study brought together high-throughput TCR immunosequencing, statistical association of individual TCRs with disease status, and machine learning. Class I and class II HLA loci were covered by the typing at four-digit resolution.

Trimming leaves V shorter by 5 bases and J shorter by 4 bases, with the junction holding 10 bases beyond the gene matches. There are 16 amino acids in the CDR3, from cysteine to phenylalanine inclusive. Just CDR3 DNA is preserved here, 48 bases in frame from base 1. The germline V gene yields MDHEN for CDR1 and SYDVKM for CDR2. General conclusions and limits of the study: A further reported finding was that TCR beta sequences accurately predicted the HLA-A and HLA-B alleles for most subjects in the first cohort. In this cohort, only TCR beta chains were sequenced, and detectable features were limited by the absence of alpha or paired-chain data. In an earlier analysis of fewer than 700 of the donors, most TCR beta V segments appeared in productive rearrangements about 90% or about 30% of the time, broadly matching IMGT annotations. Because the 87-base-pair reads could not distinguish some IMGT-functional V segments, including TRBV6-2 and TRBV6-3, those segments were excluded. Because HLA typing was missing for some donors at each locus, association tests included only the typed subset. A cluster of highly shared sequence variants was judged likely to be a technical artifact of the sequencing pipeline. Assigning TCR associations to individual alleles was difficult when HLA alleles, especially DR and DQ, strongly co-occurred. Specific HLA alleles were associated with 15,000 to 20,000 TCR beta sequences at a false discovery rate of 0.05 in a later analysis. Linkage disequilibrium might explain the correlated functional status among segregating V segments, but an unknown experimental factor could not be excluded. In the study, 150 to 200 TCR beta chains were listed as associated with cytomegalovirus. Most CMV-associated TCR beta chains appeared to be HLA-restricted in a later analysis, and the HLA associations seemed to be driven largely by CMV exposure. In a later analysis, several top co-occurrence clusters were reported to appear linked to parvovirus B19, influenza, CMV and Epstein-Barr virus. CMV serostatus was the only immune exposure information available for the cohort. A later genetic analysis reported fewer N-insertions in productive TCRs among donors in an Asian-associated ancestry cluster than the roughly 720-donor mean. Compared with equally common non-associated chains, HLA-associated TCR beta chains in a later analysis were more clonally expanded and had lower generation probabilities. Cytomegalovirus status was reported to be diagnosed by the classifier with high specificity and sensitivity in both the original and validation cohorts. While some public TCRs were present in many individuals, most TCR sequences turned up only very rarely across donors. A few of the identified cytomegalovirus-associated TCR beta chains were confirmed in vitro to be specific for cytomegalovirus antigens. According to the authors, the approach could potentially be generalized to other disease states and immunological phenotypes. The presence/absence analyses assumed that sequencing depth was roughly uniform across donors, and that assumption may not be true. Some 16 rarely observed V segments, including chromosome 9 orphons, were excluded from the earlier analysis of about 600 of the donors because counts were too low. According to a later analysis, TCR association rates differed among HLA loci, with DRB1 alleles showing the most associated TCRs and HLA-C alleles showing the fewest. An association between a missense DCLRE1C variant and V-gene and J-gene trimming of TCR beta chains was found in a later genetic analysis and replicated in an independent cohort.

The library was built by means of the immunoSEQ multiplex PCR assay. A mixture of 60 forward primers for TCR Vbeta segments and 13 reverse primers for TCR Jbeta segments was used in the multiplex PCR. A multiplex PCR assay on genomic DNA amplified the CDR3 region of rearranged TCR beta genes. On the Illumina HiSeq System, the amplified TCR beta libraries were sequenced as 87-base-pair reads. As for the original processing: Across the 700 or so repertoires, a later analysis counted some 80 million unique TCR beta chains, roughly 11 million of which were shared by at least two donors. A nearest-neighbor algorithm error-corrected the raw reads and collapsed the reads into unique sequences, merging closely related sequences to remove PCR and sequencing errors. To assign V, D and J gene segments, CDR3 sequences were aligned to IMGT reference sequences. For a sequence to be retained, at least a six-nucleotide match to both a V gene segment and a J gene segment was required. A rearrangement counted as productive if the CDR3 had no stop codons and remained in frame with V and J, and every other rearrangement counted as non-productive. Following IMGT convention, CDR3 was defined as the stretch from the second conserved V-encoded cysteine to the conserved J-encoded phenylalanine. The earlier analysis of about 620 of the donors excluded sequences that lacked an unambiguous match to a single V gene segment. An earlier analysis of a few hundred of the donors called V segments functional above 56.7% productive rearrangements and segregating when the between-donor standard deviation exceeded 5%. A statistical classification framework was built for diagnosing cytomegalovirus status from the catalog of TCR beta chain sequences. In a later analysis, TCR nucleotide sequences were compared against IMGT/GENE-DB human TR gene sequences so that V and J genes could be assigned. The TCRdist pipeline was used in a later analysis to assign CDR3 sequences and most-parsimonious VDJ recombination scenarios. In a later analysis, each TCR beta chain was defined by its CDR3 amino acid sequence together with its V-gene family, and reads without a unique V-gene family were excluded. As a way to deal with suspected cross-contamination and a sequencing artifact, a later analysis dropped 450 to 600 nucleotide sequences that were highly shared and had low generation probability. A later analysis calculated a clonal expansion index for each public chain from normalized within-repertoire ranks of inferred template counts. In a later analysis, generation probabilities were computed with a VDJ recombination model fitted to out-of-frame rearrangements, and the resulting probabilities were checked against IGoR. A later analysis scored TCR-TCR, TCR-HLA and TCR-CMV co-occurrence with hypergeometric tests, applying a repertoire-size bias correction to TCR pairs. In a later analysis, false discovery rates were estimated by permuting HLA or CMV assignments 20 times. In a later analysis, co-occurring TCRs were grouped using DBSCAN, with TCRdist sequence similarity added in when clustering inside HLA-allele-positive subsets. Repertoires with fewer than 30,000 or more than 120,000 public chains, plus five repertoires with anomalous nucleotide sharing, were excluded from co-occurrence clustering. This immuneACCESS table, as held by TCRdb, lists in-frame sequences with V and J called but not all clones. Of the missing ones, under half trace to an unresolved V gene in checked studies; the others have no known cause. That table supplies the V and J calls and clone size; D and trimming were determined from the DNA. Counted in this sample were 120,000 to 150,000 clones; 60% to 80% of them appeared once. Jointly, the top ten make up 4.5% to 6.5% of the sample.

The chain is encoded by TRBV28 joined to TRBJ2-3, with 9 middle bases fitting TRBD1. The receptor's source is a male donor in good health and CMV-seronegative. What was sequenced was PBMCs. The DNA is TGTGCCAGCAGTGGGCAGGGGACAGGGCTGTCAGATACGCAGTATTTT. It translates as CASSGQGTGLSDTQYF.